This TCR beta chain was sequenced in a study of cytomegalovirus exposure and HLA in healthy donors. About this clone: Its specificity is not known.

The PCR had 60 Vbeta and 13 Jbeta primers. Here immunoSEQ multiplex PCR was the method, and the copy in TCRdb shows in-frame clones only, minus some. The sample holds roughly 140,000 clones, 78% seen once. Study observations and caveats: TCR beta V- and J-gene trimming was later associated with a missense DCLRE1C variant.

This CDR3 comprises 16 residues. CDR1 is SGDLS, CDR2 YYNGEE, per germline. The clonotype comes from a male donor in good health and CMV-seronegative. This chain links TRBV9 with TRBJ2-5; D gene ambiguous. The J call may be wrong; the DNA end is better matched by TRBJ2-7. Material for sequencing was PBMCs. CDR3 coding DNA: TGTGCCAGCAGCGTAAGCACGGCGGCCAGCTCCTACGAGCAGTACTTC. This codes for CASSVSTAASSYEQYF.